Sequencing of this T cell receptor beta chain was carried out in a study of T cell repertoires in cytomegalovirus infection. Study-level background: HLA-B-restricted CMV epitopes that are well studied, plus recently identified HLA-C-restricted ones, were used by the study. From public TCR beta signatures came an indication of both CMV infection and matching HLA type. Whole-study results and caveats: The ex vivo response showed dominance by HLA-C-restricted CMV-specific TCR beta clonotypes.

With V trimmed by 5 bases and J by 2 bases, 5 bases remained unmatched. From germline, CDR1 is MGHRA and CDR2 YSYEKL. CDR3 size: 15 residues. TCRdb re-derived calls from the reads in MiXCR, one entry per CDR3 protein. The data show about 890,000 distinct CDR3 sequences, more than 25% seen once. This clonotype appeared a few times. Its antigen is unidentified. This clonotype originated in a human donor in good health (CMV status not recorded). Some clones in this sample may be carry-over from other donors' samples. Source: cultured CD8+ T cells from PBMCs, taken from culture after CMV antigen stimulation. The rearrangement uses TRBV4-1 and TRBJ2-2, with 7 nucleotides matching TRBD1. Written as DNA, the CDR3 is TGCGCCAGCAGCATGGGACAGATAAACACCGGGGAGCTGTTTTTT. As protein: CASSMGQINTGELFF.